Detailed here is one T cell receptor (beta chain). Its antigen remains undetermined. No base-level quality is on record; no much larger clone is a single base apart. TCRbeta CDR3 regions were amplified from genomic DNA by means of the immunoSEQ Assay, a bias-controlled multiplex PCR. For the original study's pipeline: Nucleated cell counts per sample were estimated from amplification of reference gene primers within the assay. Sequence reads were collapsed and filtered to measure the absolute abundance of every unique TCRbeta CDR3 rearrangement. Productive Simpson clonality was computed per sample as the square root of Simpson's diversity index over productive rearrangements. Here the immuneACCESS table is served through TCRdb, limited to in-frame sequences with V and J called. Missing clones are a known gap in these copies; in checked studies unresolved V genes cover under half, and the rest lacks a known reason. The V and J calls and clone size are taken from that table; D and trimming were inferred from the DNA. The sample includes 46,000 or so clones, with roughly 90% observed a single time. The ten biggest clones cover roughly 19% of the sample.

The sample originates from a study of blood T cell repertoires in COVID-19 (dated by TCRdb to about 2020). Turning to the overall study: Samples covering the acute and convalescent phases of COVID-19 were provided by collaborators in the United States, Italy and Spain. The material from the prospective study consisted of cDNA or gDNA derived from T cells, B-cell-depleted T cells, or PBMCs. The dataset comprised deeply sampled blood TCRbeta repertoires from subjects exposed to, actively infected with, or recovered from COVID-19. A freely available public database, intended as a resource for researchers studying the immune response to SARS-CoV-2, is where the repertoires were released. The samples were drawn from two sources: the first 160 participants of the ongoing ImmuneRACE study, and 1,200 or so subjects contributed by 6 global collaborators. A de-identified subject ID, COVID-19 status, age in years and sex were almost always included in the sample metadata. Where available, HLA class I and class II types were obtained from metadata supplied by the sample provider rather than from assay-based typing. What the authors observed across the whole study: How much clinical and demographic metadata was included differed by source and by participant, and the metadata was provided uncurated.

Whole blood was collected in K2EDTA tubes by collaborating institutions according to the institutions' own protocols. Collaborator samples were shipped for TCRbeta analysis as frozen whole blood, isolated PBMCs, or DNA extracted from either sample type. Taken from the germline V gene (reference sequence), the CDR1 and CDR2 loops are LGHDT and YNNKEL. The CDR3 holds 15 amino acids from the cysteine to the phenylalanine. Of the read, only the CDR3 DNA is kept; its 45 bases are in frame from base 1. The germline V and J ends show losses of 3 bases and 9 bases respectively, and no gene match explains 9 bases of the junction.

Sample: peripheral blood. This chain is built from TRBV3-1 (or the pseudogene TRBV3-2) and TRBJ2-2; the junction holds 8 bases that match TRBD1. The TCR sequence derives from a man in his 70s with active COVID-19. At the DNA level, the sequence is TGTGCCAGCAGCCACGACCCGGGACAGGTCCGGGAGCTGTTTTTT. Translated, this gives CASSHDPGQVRELFF.